The 8 T cell receptor beta chains below all came from one sample that was sequenced in a study of blood T cell repertoires in COVID-19. Here immunoSEQ multiplex PCR was the method, and the copy in TCRdb shows in-frame clones only, minus some. The sample includes about 58,000 clones, 75% to 85% of them seen just once. The material sequenced was peripheral blood. These receptors were obtained from a human donor in a cohort sampled during active COVID-19.

The genes are TRBV5-5 and TRBJ1-6; the D is unclear. Trimming cost V 0 bases and J 10 bases, with 14 bases left between them. This CDR3 is 15 amino acids long. Germline CDR1 and CDR2: SGHKS and YYEKEE (reference sequence). CDR3 loop: CASSLGAVWSSPLHF. The CDR3 nucleotides read TGTGCCAGCAGCTTGGGGGCAGTTTGGTCATCACCCCTCCACTTT.

This clone was counted a single time. This chain connects TRBV7-2 to TRBJ1-5, with D possibly TRBD1 on 6 matching bases. The CDR3 is 15 residues long. Trimming cost V 0 bases and J 4 bases, with 10 bases left between them. Germline lookup yields CDR1 SGHTA and CDR2 FQGNSA. CDR3: CASSLAGGGNQPQHF. Here the CDR3 DNA reads TGTGCCAGCAGCTTAGCGGGAGGGGGAAATCAGCCCCAGCATTTT.

This clone was counted a few times. The chain couples TRBV6-5 to TRBJ1-6, with 9 bases identical to TRBD1. The CDR3 is made up of 15 amino acids. V trimming: 0 bases; J trimming: 9 bases; junction bases outside the gene matches: 3. CDR1 and CDR2 from the germline V gene are MNHEY and SVGAGI. For the CDR3, the DNA is TGTGCCAGCAGTTACTCAACGACAGGGGGTTCACCCCTCCACTTT. Residues: CASSYSTTGGSPLHF.

The chain links TRBV10-2 to TRBJ1-1; D remains ambiguous. This CDR3 has 13 residues. Germline lookup yields CDR1 WSHSY and CDR2 SAAADI. The V end lost 2 bases, the J end lost 4 bases, and 8 bases lay between the germline ends. CDR3 DNA: TGCGCCAGCAGTGAGGGGAGAGGCACTGAAGCTTTCTTT. Protein: CASSEGRGTEAFF.

V usage is TRBV9 and J usage is TRBJ2-2; 7 bases are a match to TRBD1. The CDR3 contains 15 residues. Germline CDR1 is SGDLS and CDR2 is YYNGEE. After removal of 2 bases from V and 0 bases from J, the junction contained 1 base not matched to a gene. The CDR3 sequence is CASSVGQANTGELFF. CDR3 sequence (DNA): TGTGCCAGCAGCGTTGGACAGGCGAACACCGGGGAGCTGTTTTTT.

The rearrangement links TRBV5-1 to TRBJ2-5; TRBD1 matches at 7 bases. Germline values: CDR1 SGHRS, CDR2 YFSETQ. The CDR3 has 16 residues. After removal of 2 bases from V and 1 base from J, the junction contained 8 bases not matched to a gene. Written as DNA, the CDR3 is TGCGCCAGCAGCTTCAATGGACAGGCAACCCAAGAGACCCAGTACTTC. It is translated as CASSFNGQATQETQYF.

The rearrangement links TRBV11-2 to TRBJ2-7; tentatively, D is TRBD2 (6 bases). Germline CDR1 is SGHAT and CDR2 is FQNNGV. Trimming pared 5 bases from V and 4 bases from J, leaving 15 bases between. The CDR3 runs to 14 residues. This CDR3 reads CASSPPGVKYEQYF. Written as DNA, the CDR3 is TGTGCCAGCAGCCCCCCGGGAGTCAAGTACGAGCAGTACTTC.

This clone was seen repeatedly, ten times or more. V gene TRBV13 combines with J gene TRBJ2-7, with a weak D call TRBD1 (5 bases). The germline V and J ends were trimmed by 1 base and 6 bases, with 16 bases remaining between them. The CDR3 length is 15 residues. The germline V gene encodes CDR1 PRHDT and CDR2 FYEKMQ (reference sequence). The CDR3, as DNA: TGTGCCAGCAGCTTAGTGGGCAGGGCGAGGCTCGAGCAGTACTTC. Translated: CASSLVGRARLEQYF.